This T cell receptor (beta chain) comes out of a study of blood T cell repertoires in COVID-19. Original analysis: Reference gene primer amplification yielded estimated nucleated cell counts. Some clones are missing from TCRdb's copy, which holds only in-frame ones; the method was immunoSEQ multiplex PCR. Clone size and V and J calls were adopted from that table, with D and trimming inferred from the DNA. The profile covers 200,000 or so clones, with less than 85% appearing a single time and approximately 6% taken by the ten largest. Germline trimming cut 4 bases from V and 6 bases from J; bases unmatched to any gene: 6. Germline CDR1 and CDR2: LGHDT and YNNKEL (reference sequence). The CDR3 is 15 residues long.

The source is a woman in her 70s with acute or convalescent COVID-19. Input material: peripheral blood. The chain has TRBV3-1 (or the pseudogene TRBV3-2) and TRBJ2-3; 11 bases are a match to TRBD2. CDR3 DNA sequence: TGTGCCAGCAGCCCACTAGCGGGAGAGGTGGATACGCAGTATTTT. It translates to CASSPLAGEVDTQYF.